The 10 T cell receptor beta chains given below trace back to one sample, sequenced in a study of human T cells and chemical hapten exposure. This sample's time point: patch test 1, 2 weeks after DPC sensitization. As to treatment: therapeutic diphenylcyclopropenone sensitization with weekly scalp DPC. TCRdb called the RACE reads again in MiXCR, with one record for every CDR3 protein. The data contain about 380,000 distinct CDR3 sequences, 4.8% of them singletons. Sample: whole blood, taken in connection with sensitization to the hapten diphenylcyclopropenone (DPC). The source is a woman in her forties or fifties with alopecia areata. Some clones in this sample may be carry-over from other donors' samples.

This clonotype was seen at least ten times. The chain recombines TRBV25-1 with TRBJ1-5; 7 bases map to TRBD1. The V gene's germline CDR1 is MGHDK and CDR2 SYGVNS. The CDR3 contains 15 residues. Trimming cost V 2 bases and J 1 base; bases outside gene matches: 2. The CDR3 reads CASSENRGSNQPQHF. CDR3 bases: TGTGCCAGCAGTGAAAACAGGGGAAGCAATCAGCCCCAGCATTTT.

This clonotype was picked up a small number of times. The rearrangement joins TRBV11-2 to TRBJ2-5, with TRBD2 as a possible D gene (5 bases). Deletions cut 5 bases from V and 5 bases from J, with 12 bases between. The CDR3 runs to 13 residues. CDR1 and CDR2 (germline): SGHAT, FQNNGV. The CDR3 bases are TGTGCCAGCAGCAGGGAGTCGACGGAGACCCAGTACTTC. Translated: CASSRESTETQYF.

At least ten counts were recorded for this clonotype. The chain employs TRBV4-3 and TRBJ2-5, with a weak D call TRBD2 (5 bases). Trimming pared 4 bases from V and 5 bases from J, leaving 14 bases between. The CDR3 extends over 14 amino acids. CDR1 and CDR2 (germline): LGHNA, YSLEER. Written as DNA, the CDR3 is TGCGCCAGCAGCCGTGGACTTGGTCGGGAGACCCAGTACTTC. Protein product: CASSRGLGRETQYF.

The chain couples TRBV10-3 to TRBJ1-2; 8 bases fit TRBD1. There are 14 residues in the CDR3. Germline trimming cut 11 bases from V and 4 bases from J; bases unmatched to any gene: 12. CDR1 and CDR2 from the germline V gene are ENHRY and SYGVKD. The CDR3 loop reads CAPQGGRASYGYTF. The DNA for the CDR3 is TGTGCCCCACAGGGGGGAAGGGCCAGCTATGGCTACACCTTC.

This clonotype was seen ten or more times. The chain is built from TRBV15 and TRBJ1-4, with a weak D call TRBD1 (6 bases). CDR3 length: 16 residues. Germline values: CDR1 LNHNV, CDR2 YYDKDF (reference sequence). V was pared by 8 bases and J by 4 bases, with 20 bases between. The CDR3 DNA sequence: TGTGCCACCCAAAGGGGGTCCGGGGGTTATAATGAAAAACTGTTTTTT. It specifies CATQRGSGGYNEKLFF.

The J gene is TRBJ1-1, the V gene TRBV29-1, with a weak D call TRBD1 (5 bases). The germline V gene has CDR1 SQVTM and CDR2 ANQGSEA. The V gene lost 3 bases and the J gene lost 8 bases, with 13 bases spanning the gap. This CDR3 has 12 residues. The chain's CDR3 is CSVEGRGEEAFF. The CDR3 nucleotides are TGCAGCGTTGAGGGACGGGGCGAAGAAGCTTTCTTT.

In this sample, this clonotype turned up many times. The chain has TRBV9 and TRBJ1-6; weak D call: TRBD1 (5 bases). The CDR3 length is 14 residues. Germline-derived CDR1 and CDR2 are SGDLS and YYNGEE. Trimming shortened V by 2 bases and J by 7 bases, and 10 bases separated the two germline ends. The CDR3 loop is CASSVGDLNSPLHF. CDR3 bases: TGTGCCAGCAGCGTCGGGGACTTAAATTCACCCCTCCACTTT. The variable domain in full, with the rest retrieved from reference TRBV9 and TRBJ1-6, is DSGVTQTPKHLITATGQRVTLRCSPRSGDLSVYWYQQSLDQGLQFLIQYYNGEERAKGNILERFSAQQFPDLHSELNLSSLELGDSALYFCASSVGDLNSPLHFGNGTRLTVT.

This clonotype was recorded many times. CDR3 region: CASSFPGTSGGSTDTQYF. Here the CDR3 DNA reads TGCGCCAGCAGCTTTCCCGGGACTAGCGGGGGTAGCACAGATACGCAGTATTTT. J is TRBJ2-3 and V is TRBV5-1; TRBD2 aligns across 14 bases. J gave up 0 bases and V 2 bases, and 5 bases lay outside the gene matches. Germline V gives CDR1 SGHRS, CDR2 YFSETQ. The CDR3 consists of 18 residues.

This clonotype was found many times. The V call is TRBV3-1, the J call TRBJ1-4, with no clear D. V was clipped by 0 bases and J by 8 bases, with 13 bases between them. The CDR3 has 15 residues. Germline-derived CDR1 and CDR2 are LGHDT and YNNKEL (reference sequence). The CDR3 spells CASSQDTLLEEKLFF. The CDR3 coding sequence is TGTGCCAGCAGCCAAGATACCCTCTTAGAGGAAAAACTGTTTTTT.

The table lists this clonotype with many counts. The rearrangement links TRBV6-5 to TRBJ2-1; 13 bases agree with TRBD2. Trimming cost V 2 bases and J 4 bases; bases outside gene matches: 5. This CDR3 region has 17 residues. Germline CDR1 and CDR2: MNHEY and SVGAGI. CDR3 loop: CASSYGRGLAGYNEQFF. The CDR3 DNA is TGTGCCAGCAGTTACGGGAGGGGACTAGCGGGATACAATGAGCAGTTCTTC.